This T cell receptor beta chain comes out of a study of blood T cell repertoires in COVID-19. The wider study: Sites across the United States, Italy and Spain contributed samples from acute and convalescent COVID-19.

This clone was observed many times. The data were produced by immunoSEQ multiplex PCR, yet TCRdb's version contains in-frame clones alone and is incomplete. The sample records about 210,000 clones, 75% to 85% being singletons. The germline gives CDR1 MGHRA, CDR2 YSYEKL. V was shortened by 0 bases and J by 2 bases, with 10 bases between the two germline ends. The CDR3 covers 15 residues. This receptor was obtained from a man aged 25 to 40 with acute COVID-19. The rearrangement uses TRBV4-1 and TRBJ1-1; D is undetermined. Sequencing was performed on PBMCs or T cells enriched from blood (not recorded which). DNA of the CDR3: TGCGCCAGCAGCCAAGATCAGAGGACTAACACTGAAGCTTTCTTT. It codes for CASSQDQRTNTEAFF.